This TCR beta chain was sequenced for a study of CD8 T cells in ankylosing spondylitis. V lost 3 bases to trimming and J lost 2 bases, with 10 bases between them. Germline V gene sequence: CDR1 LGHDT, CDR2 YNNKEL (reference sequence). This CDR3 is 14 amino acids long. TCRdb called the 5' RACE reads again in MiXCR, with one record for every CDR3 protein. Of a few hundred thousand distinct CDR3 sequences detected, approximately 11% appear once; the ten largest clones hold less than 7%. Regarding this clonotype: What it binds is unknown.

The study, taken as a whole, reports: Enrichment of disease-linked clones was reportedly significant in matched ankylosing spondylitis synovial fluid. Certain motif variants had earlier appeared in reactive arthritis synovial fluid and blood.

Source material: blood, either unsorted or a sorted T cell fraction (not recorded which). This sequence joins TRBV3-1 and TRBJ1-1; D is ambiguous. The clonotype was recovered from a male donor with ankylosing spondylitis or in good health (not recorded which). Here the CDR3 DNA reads TGTGCCAGCAGCCACCCGGCCGACAACACTGAAGCTTTCTTT. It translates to CASSHPADNTEAFF.